This T cell receptor beta chain comes out of a study of cytomegalovirus exposure and HLA in healthy donors (dated by TCRdb to 2016 to 2017). Background on the whole study: An earlier analysis of approximately 640 of the donors reported more than 250 Gb of sequence data and more than 90 million unique TCR beta sequences from 190 million or so T cells. Among the roughly 430 genotyped donors, around 79% belonged to the genetic ancestry cluster associated with self-reported Caucasian donors. Typing coverage differed by locus: A, B, C, DRB1 and DQB1 were typed in roughly 620-630 donors, DQA1 in roughly 500, DPA1 in around 600, and DPB1 in approximately 450. A later analysis re-examined previously published TCR beta repertoires from more than 550 donors and added high-resolution HLA genotyping to investigate patterns of TCR occurrence. Every discovery cohort repertoire had been produced on one sequencing platform. Among roughly 370 genotyped donors of the cohort, an average of about 240,000 unique TCR beta nucleotide sequences were sequenced per donor, roughly 18% of them non-productive. Along with the approximately 650-subject first cohort, a separate validation cohort of 120 different subjects was used. Class I and class II HLA loci were covered by the typing at four-digit resolution. Rather than drawing on any new phenotypic data, the later analysis identified candidate immune exposures from TCR beta sequences and the way those sequences occurred across donors. The study aimed to test whether cataloging public T cell receptors could reveal signatures of past pathogen exposure. In an earlier analysis of roughly 580 of the donors, high-throughput TCR beta sequencing was used to judge whether each TCR beta V gene segment behaved as functional or pseudogenic. The study profiled the T cell repertoires of around 700 subjects by immunosequencing and related them to cytomegalovirus serostatus. Around 320 gigabases of sequencing data and 70 million to 85 million unique TCR sequences were included in an early release covering roughly 600 HLA-typed donors. A later genetic analysis used genome-wide SNP genotypes for about 60% of the 666 donors, treating that subset as a discovery cohort. To predict cytomegalovirus infection status, the study combined high-throughput TCR immunosequencing, statistical association of individual TCRs with disease status, and machine learning. Donor age, sex, ethnicity and CMV serostatus were collected together with the repertoire data. Several DR-DQ haplotypes were treated as single units for association and clustering because of strong linkage in the cohort.

The cohort was made up of roughly 670 healthy bone marrow donors. Cohort members were all nominally healthy when sampled, although unrecorded immune exposures were likely present. The donor was CMV seronegative and was included in the group of several hundred seronegative cohort members. A peripheral blood sample was collected from each donor, and TCR beta sequencing was performed on peripheral blood mononuclear cells. The Qiagen DNeasy Blood Extraction Kit was used to extract genomic DNA from the blood cell samples. Preparation of the library involved the immunoSEQ multiplex PCR assay. The multiplex PCR relied on a mix of 60 forward primers for TCR Vbeta segments and 13 reverse primers for TCR Jbeta segments. The CDR3 region of rearranged TCR beta genes was amplified from genomic DNA with a multiplex PCR assay. Amplified TCR beta libraries were sequenced as 87-base-pair reads on the Illumina HiSeq System. The paper's data handling went like this. A later analysis counted some 74 million unique TCR beta chains across the 650 to 700 repertoires, and some 11 million of these chains were shared by at least two donors. Raw reads were error-corrected and collapsed into unique sequences by a nearest-neighbor algorithm in which closely related sequences were merged to remove PCR and sequencing errors. To assign V, D and J gene segments, CDR3 sequences were aligned to IMGT reference sequences. For a sequence to be retained, at least a six-nucleotide match to both a V gene segment and a J gene segment was required. Rearrangements were classified as productive when the CDR3 lacked stop codons and remained in frame with V and J, and all other rearrangements were classified as non-productive. Following IMGT convention, CDR3 was defined as the stretch from the second conserved V-encoded cysteine up to the conserved J-encoded phenylalanine. The earlier analysis of some 550 of the donors excluded any sequence lacking an unambiguous match to a single V gene segment. In an earlier analysis of several hundred of the donors, V segments were called functional above 56.7% productive rearrangements and were called segregating when the between-donor standard deviation exceeded 5%. A statistical classification framework was developed to diagnose cytomegalovirus status using the catalog of TCR beta chain sequences. A later analysis assigned V and J genes by comparing TCR nucleotide sequences with IMGT/GENE-DB human TR gene sequences. A later analysis assigned CDR3 sequences and most-parsimonious VDJ recombination scenarios with the TCRdist pipeline. In a later analysis, each TCR beta chain was defined by its CDR3 amino acid sequence together with its V-gene family, and reads lacking a unique V-gene family were excluded. A later analysis removed 592 highly shared, low-generation-probability nucleotide sequences to deal with suspected cross-contamination and a sequencing artifact. A later analysis calculated a clonal expansion index for each public chain from normalized within-repertoire ranks of inferred template counts. Generation probabilities in a later analysis came from a VDJ recombination model fitted to out-of-frame rearrangements, and those results were checked against IGoR. Hypergeometric tests were used in a later analysis to score TCR-TCR, TCR-HLA and TCR-CMV co-occurrence, with a repertoire-size bias correction applied to the TCR pairs. In a later analysis, false discovery rates were estimated by permuting HLA or CMV assignments 20 times. In a later analysis, co-occurring TCRs were grouped with DBSCAN, and TCRdist sequence similarity was added when clustering was performed within HLA-allele-positive subsets. Repertoires with fewer than 30,000 or more than 120,000 public chains, plus five repertoires with anomalous nucleotide sharing, were excluded from co-occurrence clustering. The table was pulled from immuneACCESS by TCRdb, which kept in-frame rearrangements only. Such tables lose some clones; where checked, under half of the loss comes from unresolved V genes, and the rest has no known cause. V and J calls plus clone size are reproduced from that table; the DNA served to infer D and trimming. Here the sample has approximately 77,000 clones; 78% occur a single time. The ten most abundant clones make up approximately 4.4% of the sample.

This clone was found once. Its antigen has not been determined. No much larger clone exists at a distance of one base, and base qualities are not known. Results and caveats for the whole study, not just this receptor: The sequencing pipeline was judged likely to have produced a cluster of highly shared sequence variants as a technical artifact. Compared with equally common non-associated chains, HLA-associated TCR beta chains in a later analysis were more clonally expanded and had lower generation probabilities. According to a later genetic analysis, donors in an Asian-associated ancestry cluster had fewer N-insertions in productive TCRs than the approximately 610-donor mean. Presence/absence analyses assumed roughly uniform sequencing depth across donors, an assumption that may not hold. In vitro tests confirmed that a few of the cytomegalovirus-associated TCR beta chains recognize cytomegalovirus antigens. Linkage disequilibrium might explain the correlated functional status among segregating V segments, but an unknown experimental factor could not be ruled out. The study gave a list of over 150 TCR beta chains associated with cytomegalovirus. Most TCR sequences were seen in very few donors, while some public TCRs were found in many individuals. In a later analysis, most CMV-associated TCR beta chains were found to appear HLA-restricted, with HLA associations seemingly driven largely by CMV exposure. An earlier analysis of 587 of the donors showed that most TCR beta V segments appeared in productive rearrangements either about 87% or about 30% of the time, which broadly matched IMGT annotations. Strong co-occurrence of HLA alleles, especially DR and DQ, made assigning TCR associations to individual alleles difficult. A further reported finding was that TCR beta sequences accurately predicted the HLA-A and HLA-B alleles for most subjects in the first cohort. Some IMGT-functional V segments, including TRBV6-2 and TRBV6-3, could not be told apart with the 87-base-pair reads, so those segments were excluded. Because HLA typing was unavailable for some donors at each locus, only the typed subset was used in association tests. In a later analysis, 16,951 TCR beta sequences were associated with specific HLA alleles at a false discovery rate of 0.05. A later analysis reported that several top co-occurrence clusters appeared linked to parvovirus B19, influenza, CMV and Epstein-Barr virus. Only TCR beta chains were sequenced in this cohort, and the absence of alpha or paired-chain data limited detectable features. For the cohort, immune exposure information was limited to CMV serostatus. Approximately 18 rarely observed V segments, including chromosome 9 orphons, were excluded from the earlier analysis of a few hundred of the donors because counts were too low. In a later analysis, TCR association rates were found to vary across HLA loci, with the most associated TCRs seen for DRB1 alleles and the fewest for HLA-C alleles. It was suggested by the authors that the approach could potentially be generalized to other disease states and immunological phenotypes. Cytomegalovirus status was reported to be diagnosed by the classifier with high specificity and sensitivity in both the original and validation cohorts. A later genetic analysis associated a missense DCLRE1C variant with V-gene and J-gene trimming of TCR beta chains, and an independent cohort replicated the association.

The CDR3 spans 13 residues, from the cysteine through the phenylalanine. Left in the record is the CDR3 DNA by itself, 39 bases read in frame from the first base. The germline V gene (reference sequence) provides CDR1 MNHEY and CDR2 SMNVEV. At the junction V is shortened by 5 bases and J by 3 bases, with 10 bases in between. The sequencing sample was made of PBMCs. The rearrangement joined TRBV27 to TRBJ1-2; the D gene is perhaps TRBD1, from 5 matching bases. The receptor was isolated from a man aged 35 to 55 in good health and CMV-seronegative. The DNA reads TGTGCCAGCAGTGCGGGGGGGGACTATGGCTACACCTTC. The translation is CASSAGGDYGYTF.